A selection of T cell receptor beta chains follows, all from one sample in a study of T cell changes during pregnancy in multiple sclerosis. Measured with immunoSEQ multiplex PCR; TCRdb has only the in-frame clones, and not every one. In the table there are 20,000 to 25,000 clones, under 90% of which are singletons. The specimen comprised CD8+ T cells from peripheral blood mononuclear cells, sampled before pregnancy. All receptors come from a female donor with multiple sclerosis, enrolled in a pregnancy study. The CDR3 runs from the conserved cysteine through the conserved F or W.

cdr3_aa j_call v_call
CASSLGGGSGYEQYF TRBJ2-7 TRBV5-1
CAWSGGYEQYF TRBJ2-7 TRBV30
CASSDSTASTDTQYF TRBJ2-3 TRBV5-1
CASSLTGLAHEQFF TRBJ2-1 TRBV27
CARTKGPEETQYF TRBJ2-5 TRBV2
CASTTPLGGYEQYF TRBJ2-7 TRBV2
CASSSGLAGGPGELFF TRBJ2-2 TRBV27
CASSLGVLGLAESTDTQYF TRBJ2-3 TRBV7-2
CASSSSGTGVTSDEKLFF TRBJ1-4 TRBV5-1
CASSLEGVPGEEAFF TRBJ1-1 TRBV5-1
CASSESQRDGGEQYF TRBJ2-7 TRBV25-1
CAISIDRGHNTEAFF TRBJ1-1 TRBV10-3
CASSLFLAGTYEQYF TRBJ2-7 TRBV27
CASSLTSGRRWEQFF TRBJ2-1 TRBV27
CASSDQGGLLTEAFF TRBJ1-1 TRBV2
CASSLPPTGWSTDTQYF TRBJ2-3 TRBV28
CASSLSTGGSTGELFF TRBJ2-2 TRBV27
CASSLTSGTYEQFF TRBJ2-1 TRBV19
CASSLSLAGGRQETQYF TRBJ2-5 TRBV5-1
CASSLVRDTEAFF TRBJ1-1 TRBV5-1
CASSDHSRYEQYF TRBJ2-7 TRBV6-1
CASSHYLARDEQFF TRBJ2-1 TRBV7-9
CASGMAGPHNTGELFF TRBJ2-2 TRBV10-2
CASSPRTGNNQPQHF TRBJ1-5 TRBV4-1
CASSLAIQDYGYTF TRBJ1-2 TRBV5-6
CASFEGYTF TRBJ1-2 TRBV2
CASSLSIRLAGGDTQYF TRBJ2-3 TRBV27
CASSVELAQETQYF TRBJ2-5 TRBV7-7
CASSWGGPEQFF TRBJ2-1 TRBV9
CAWGQGRNQPQHF TRBJ1-5 TRBV30
CAISEGQGGEETQYF TRBJ2-5 TRBV10-3
CATSRPGQHKDTQYF TRBJ2-3 TRBV15
CASSSQGTYEQYF TRBJ2-7 TRBV28
CASSDSTGGYNEQFF TRBJ2-1 TRBV6-4
CASRTGGAYGYTF TRBJ1-2 TRBV27
CASSQGQDRAYEQYF TRBJ2-7 TRBV4-1
CASSLIGTGNTEAFF TRBJ1-1 TRBV4-1
CASSFTSGSTDTQYF TRBJ2-3 TRBV7-6
CASSEVSNLSDTQYF TRBJ2-3 TRBV2
CASSYAGTGGGDEQFF TRBJ2-1 TRBV6-6
CASSSSGGEPSTDTQYF TRBJ2-3 TRBV7-9
CASSYFMIPVYGYTF TRBJ1-2 TRBV6-5
CASSLGTSLDEQFF TRBJ2-1 TRBV11-3
CSVQLAGLYEQYF TRBJ2-7 TRBV29-1